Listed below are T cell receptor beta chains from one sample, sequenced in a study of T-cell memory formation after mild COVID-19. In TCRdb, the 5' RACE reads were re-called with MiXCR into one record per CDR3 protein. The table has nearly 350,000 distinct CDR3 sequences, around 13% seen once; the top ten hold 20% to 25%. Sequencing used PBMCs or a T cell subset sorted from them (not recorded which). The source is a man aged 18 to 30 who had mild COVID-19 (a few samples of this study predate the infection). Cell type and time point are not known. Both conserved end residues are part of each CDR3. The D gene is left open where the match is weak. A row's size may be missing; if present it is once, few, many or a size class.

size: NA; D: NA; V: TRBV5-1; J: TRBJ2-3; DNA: TGCGCCAGCAGCCGCCGGCGGACAGATACGCAGTATTTT; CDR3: CASSRRRTDTQYF
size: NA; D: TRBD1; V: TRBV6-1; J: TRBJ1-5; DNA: TGTGCCAGCAGAGGGGGCTTCAATCAGCCCCAGCATTTT; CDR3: CASRGGFNQPQHF
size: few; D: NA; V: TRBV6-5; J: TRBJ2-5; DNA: TGTGCCAGCAGCCCCGGGACATCATTCCAAGAGACCCAGTACTTC; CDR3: CASSPGTSFQETQYF
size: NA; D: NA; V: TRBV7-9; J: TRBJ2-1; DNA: TGTGCCAGCAGAACCGACGCTGAGCAGTTCTTC; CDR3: CASRTDAEQFF
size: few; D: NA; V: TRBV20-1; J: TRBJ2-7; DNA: TGCAGTGCTAGAGATCTGGGGGCATGGGAGCAGTACTTC; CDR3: CSARDLGAWEQYF
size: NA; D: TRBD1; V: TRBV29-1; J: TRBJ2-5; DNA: TGCAGCGTTGACGTAGGGACAGGGAGCGGGACCCAGTACTTC; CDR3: CSVDVGTGSGTQYF
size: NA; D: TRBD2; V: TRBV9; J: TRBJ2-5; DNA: TGTGCCAGCAGCGTAGGGGGTAGCGGGGGCTCCCAAGAGACCCAGTACTTC; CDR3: CASSVGGSGGSQETQYF
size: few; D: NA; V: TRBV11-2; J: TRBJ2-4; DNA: TGTGCCAGCAGCTTAGGGGGGATAGCCAAAAACATTCAGTACTTC; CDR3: CASSLGGIAKNIQYF
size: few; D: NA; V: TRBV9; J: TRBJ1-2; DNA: TGTGCCAGCAGCGTAGCGGGTAACTATGGCTACACCTTC; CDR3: CASSVAGNYGYTF
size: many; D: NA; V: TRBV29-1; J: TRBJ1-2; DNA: TGCAGCGTTCAGGAAAACTATGGCTACACCTTC; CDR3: CSVQENYGYTF
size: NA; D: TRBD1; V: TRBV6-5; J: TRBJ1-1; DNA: TGTGCCAGCAGTTACTTAAAAGGACAGGGAAGCACTGAAGCTTTCTTT; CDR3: CASSYLKGQGSTEAFF
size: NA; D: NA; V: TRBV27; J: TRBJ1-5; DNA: TGTGCCAGCAGTTTCGCGTATAGCAATCAGCCCCAGCATTTT; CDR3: CASSFAYSNQPQHF
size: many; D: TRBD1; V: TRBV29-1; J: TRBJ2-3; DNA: TGCAGCGTGGAAACCGGGACAGGGAAGGATACGCAGTATTTT; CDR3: CSVETGTGKDTQYF
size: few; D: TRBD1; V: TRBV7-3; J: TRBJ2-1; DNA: TGTGCCAGCAGCCCGGGACAGGGGATGGATGAGCAGTTCTTC; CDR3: CASSPGQGMDEQFF
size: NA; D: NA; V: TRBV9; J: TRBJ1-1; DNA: TGTGCCAGCAGCGTTGGGACGGTAACTGAAGCTTTCTTT; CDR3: CASSVGTVTEAFF
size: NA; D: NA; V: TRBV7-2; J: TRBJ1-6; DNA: TGTGCCAGCAGCTTACCTCTTTACAGGGATAGGAATTCACCCCTCCACTTT; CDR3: CASSLPLYRDRNSPLHF
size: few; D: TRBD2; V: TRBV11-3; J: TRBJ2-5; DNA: TGTGCCAGCAGCTCGGGGACTAGCGGGGGGGCCGAAGAGACCCAGTACTTC; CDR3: CASSSGTSGGAEETQYF
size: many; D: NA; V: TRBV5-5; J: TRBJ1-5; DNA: TGTGCCAGCAGCCGGGGGAGGTGGTCCAATCAGCCCCAGCATTTT; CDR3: CASSRGRWSNQPQHF
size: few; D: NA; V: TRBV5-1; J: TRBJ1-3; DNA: TGCGCCAGCAGCTACGTTGAGAACGATCCTGGAAACACCATATATTTT; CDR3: CASSYVENDPGNTIYF
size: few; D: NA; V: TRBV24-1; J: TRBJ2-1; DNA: TGTGCCACCAGTGGAGACGGGAATGAGCAGTTCTTC; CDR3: CATSGDGNEQFF